These 2 T cell receptor beta chains originate from one sample sequenced in a study of blood T cells in healthy people across ages. Primers used in a second PCR of roughly 6 to 12 cycles were a sample-barcoded 5' primer and a J-beta primer mix. TCRdb fed the 5' RACE reads into MiXCR, producing one record per CDR3 protein. The sample consists of 750,000 to 950,000 distinct CDR3 sequences, about 28% of them appearing once. The sample also formed part of further work on T cells of mothers and their children.

Sequenced sample: blood. The receptors derive from a woman between 40 and 50 years old in good health.

This clonotype was seen only a few times. This chain joins TRBV7-2 and TRBJ2-5; a weak D match, TRBD2 (6 bases). V gave up 5 bases and J gave up 1 base, with 8 bases separating them. CDR1 is SGHTA and CDR2 is FQGNSA in the germline V gene. The CDR3 has 13 residues. As DNA, the CDR3 is TGTGCCAGCAGCGGGACTCGCCAAGAGACCCAGTACTTC. Amino acids: CASSGTRQETQYF.

Note on this clonotype: A clone one base away is much larger, so this may be a read error. V and J are TRBV12-3 or TRBV12-4 and TRBJ1-2; TRBD1 matches at 7 bases. V was pared by 1 base and J by 8 bases, with 10 bases of the junction left unmatched. The CDR3 spans 15 residues. Here the CDR3 reads CASSLGRDSTWGYTF. CDR3 DNA sequence: TGTGCCAGCAGTTTAGGGCGGGACAGCACGTGGGGCTACACCTTC.